One sample yielded the 20 T cell receptor beta chains listed below, sequenced in a study of T cells in Graves' hyperthyroidism and ophthalmopathy. It was RNA transcripts that yielded the amplified TCR beta CDR3 regions. The HTBI set primed first-round TCR CDR3 RT-PCR. A single record per CDR3 protein comes from TCRdb applying MiXCR to the multiplex PCR reads. This sample has roughly 170,000 distinct CDR3 sequences, with about 17% found just once. The sequencing input was blood. Receptors originate from a woman aged 45-65 years with Graves' hyperthyroidism.

At least ten counts were recorded for this clonotype. V is TRBV29-1 and J is TRBJ1-1; 8 nucleotides align to TRBD1. The J segment lost 0 bases and the V segment lost 7 bases, leaving 4 bases of the junction unmatched. CDR1 is SQVTM, CDR2 ANQGSEA, per germline. The CDR3 extends over 13 amino acids. CDR3 coding DNA: TGCAGCGCCGGACAGGGATTGAACACTGAAGCTTTCTTT. Protein: CSAGQGLNTEAFF. The full variable domain, in which reference TRBV29-1 and TRBJ1-1 provide the parts outside the CDR3, is SAVISQKPSRDICQRGTSLTIQCQVDSQVTMMFWYRQQPGQSLTLIATANQGSEATYESGFVIDKFPISRPNLTFSTLTVSNMSPEDSSIYLCSAGQGLNTEAFFGQGTRLTVV.

J is TRBJ1-1 and V is TRBV7-9; D call uncertain. The germline V gene has CDR1 SEHNR and CDR2 FQNEAQ (reference sequence). V was clipped by 6 bases and J by 5 bases, with 10 bases between them. CDR3 length equals 12 residues. The CDR3 sequence: CASRADGTEAFF. CDR3 DNA sequence: TGTGCCAGCAGGGCCGATGGGACTGAAGCTTTCTTT.

This clonotype has ten or more counts. The V and J genes are TRBV6-2 or TRBV6-3 and TRBJ1-4, with D hard to call. CDR1 MNHEY and CDR2 SVGEGT come from the germline V gene. CDR3 length: 15 residues. V gave up 2 bases and J gave up 3 bases, with 10 bases separating them. The DNA for the CDR3 is TGTGCCAGCAGTTACGACGATGAGCCTAATGAAAAACTGTTTTTT. It codes for CASSYDDEPNEKLFF.

This clonotype has ten or more counts. A much larger clone lies one base from this, so it may be a read error. This chain joins TRBV6-1 and TRBJ2-3, with a possible D match to TRBD2 (6 bases). The germline V gene encodes CDR1 MNHNS and CDR2 SASEGT. Trimming pared 2 bases from V and 0 bases from J, leaving 12 bases between. The CDR3 consists of 16 residues. In DNA, the CDR3 is TGTGCCAGCAGTGAACGGCGGGGTACTAGCACAGATACGCAGTATTTT. Translation: CASSERRGTSTDTQYF.

In this sample, this clonotype turned up many times. V usage is TRBV12-3 or TRBV12-4 and J usage is TRBJ1-6; no firm D call. The CDR3 totals 14 residues. Trimming took 3 bases from V and 8 from J, leaving 11 bases between them. CDR3 nucleotides: TGTGCCAGCAGTTTGCTGGGGAGGGATTCACCCCTCCACTTT. It is translated as CASSLLGRDSPLHF.

J is TRBJ2-5 and V is TRBV7-9; 7 bases fit TRBD1. The CDR3 spans 15 residues. Per germline, CDR1 SEHNR and CDR2 FQNEAQ (reference sequence). V lost 5 bases to trimming and J lost 2 bases; unmatched junction nucleotides: 8. Written as DNA, the CDR3 is TGTGCCAGCAGCCGACCGGGGACAGAACAAGAGACCCAGTACTTC. Translating it yields CASSRPGTEQETQYF.

The rearrangement uses TRBV4-1 and TRBJ2-5; 13 bases map to TRBD2. The V segment lost 4 bases and the J segment 5 bases; nucleotides outside the gene matches: 4. This CDR3 has 15 residues. Germline loops: CDR1 MGHRA, CDR2 YSYEKL. CDR3 in DNA: TGCGCCAGCAGCCCACTAGCGGGGGGGCGGGAGACCCAGTACTTC. It yields the protein CASSPLAGGRETQYF.

This clonotype occurred many times. The chain links TRBV6-2 or TRBV6-3 to TRBJ2-7, with 10 bases identical to TRBD1. The CDR3 is 15 amino acids. CDR1 MNHEY and CDR2 SVGEGT come from the germline V gene. J lost 3 bases, V lost 6 bases, and 8 bases had no gene match. CDR3 nucleotide sequence: TGTGCCAGCAGAATCGACAGGGGGCCTTACTACGAGCAGTACTTC. Protein sequence: CASRIDRGPYYEQYF.

This clonotype was seen repeatedly, ten times or more. The chain is built from TRBV16 and TRBJ1-2; a possible D gene is TRBD1 (5 bases). The CDR3 is made up of 16 amino acids. V lost 3 bases to trimming and J lost 5 bases, with 19 bases between them. Germline values: CDR1 KGHSY, CDR2 FQNENV. CDR3 in DNA: TGTGCCAGCAGCCACACCCCCCTCGGGGGGGGTTATGGCTACACCTTC. The encoded protein is CASSHTPLGGGYGYTF.

The chain couples TRBV28 to TRBJ2-7, with 8 bases fitting TRBD1. The CDR3 extends over 16 amino acids. V dropped 5 bases and J dropped 3; count of bases not matched to a gene: 12. CDR1 is MDHEN and CDR2 is SYDVKM in the germline V gene. This CDR3 reads CASSDDRGLGSYEQYF. The DNA of the CDR3 is TGTGCCAGCAGTGACGACAGGGGCCTGGGGAGCTACGAGCAGTACTTC. The full variable domain, rest sourced from reference TRBV28 and TRBJ2-7, is DVKVTQSSRYLVKRTGEKVFLECVQDMDHENMFWYRQDPGLGLRLIYFSYDVKMKEKGDIPEGYSVSREKKERFSLILESASTNQTSMYLCASSDDRGLGSYEQYFGPGTRLTVT.

This clonotype was detected many times. The chain uses TRBV2 and TRBJ2-2; unclear D gene. The CDR3 sequence is 14 residues long. Trimming stripped 5 bases from V and 4 bases from J, with 11 bases between. In germline, CDR1 is SNHLY, CDR2 FYNNEI. DNA for the CDR3: TGTGCCAGCAGTATCACCAGCTTCACCGGGGAGCTGTTTTTT. Translating gives CASSITSFTGELFF.

This clonotype was counted at least ten times. CDR3 nucleotides: TGTGCCAGCAGCTTAGGGTTCCGGCCGAATGAAAAACTGTTTTTT. Protein: CASSLGFRPNEKLFF. The J gene is TRBJ1-4, the V gene TRBV7-9; D is ambiguous. V was shortened by 1 base and J by 5 bases, with 11 bases between the two germline ends. The V gene's germline CDR1 is SEHNR and CDR2 FQNEAQ (reference sequence). The CDR3 totals 15 residues.

This clonotype was counted many times. The chain couples TRBV6-1 to TRBJ2-7; 12 nucleotides line up with TRBD1. The CDR3 loop spans 15 amino acids. Germline V gene sequence: CDR1 MNHNS, CDR2 SASEGT. The V segment lost 3 bases and the J segment 4 bases; nucleotides outside the gene matches: 4. The CDR3 spells CASSEGQGAFYEQYF. The CDR3 region has the DNA TGTGCCAGCAGTGAGGGACAGGGGGCCTTTTACGAGCAGTACTTC.

The rearrangement uses TRBV20-1 and TRBJ1-1, with a tentative D call TRBD1 (5 bases). The V and J ends lost 6 bases and 3 bases respectively, with 14 bases between them. This CDR3 has 13 residues. CDR1 and CDR2 (germline): DFQATT, SNEGSKA (reference sequence). The DNA for the CDR3 is TGCAGTGCCCACGGGGGATTGGACACTGAAGCTTTCTTT. Translating it yields CSAHGGLDTEAFF.

Many counts were recorded for this clonotype. The gene calls are TRBV6-6 and TRBJ2-7; D is undetermined. V was clipped by 1 base and J by 0 bases, with 7 bases between them. CDR3 size: 14 residues. Germline lookup yields CDR1 MNHNY and CDR2 SVGAGI (reference sequence). The CDR3 sequence: CASSYLAVSYEQYF. The CDR3 coding sequence is TGTGCCAGCAGTTACTTGGCCGTCTCCTACGAGCAGTACTTC.

This clonotype was counted many times. This CDR3 is CASSYSIFSSGNTIYF. The CDR3 coding sequence is TGTGCCAGCAGTTACTCGATATTCAGCTCTGGAAACACCATATATTTT. The chain uses TRBV6-5 and TRBJ1-3; the D is unclear. The ends were cut back, 0 bases at V and 0 bases at J, with 9 bases in the middle. The CDR3 length is 16 residues. Germline V gene sequence: CDR1 MNHEY, CDR2 SVGAGI.

This clonotype turned up a few times. The chain joins TRBV5-6 to TRBJ2-1; 10 bases are shared with TRBD1. V shed 6 bases, J shed 7 bases, and the junction held 10 bases outside the gene matches. Germline V gives CDR1 SGHDT, CDR2 YYEEEE. The CDR3 covers 15 residues. CDR3 nucleotide sequence: TGTGCCAGCACCATGAGGGGGACAGGGGATAATGAGCAGTTCTTC. Residues: CASTMRGTGDNEQFF. The full variable domain, with the rest looked up from reference TRBV5-6 and TRBJ2-1, is DAGVTQSPTHLIKTRGQQVTLRCSPKSGHDTVSWYQQALGQGPQFIFQYYEEEERQRGNFPDRFSGHQFPNYSSELNVNALLLGDSALYLCASTMRGTGDNEQFFGPGTRLTVL.

Ten or more counts support this clonotype. The chain links TRBV6-6 to TRBJ1-1; D gene uncertain. The germline V gene has CDR1 MNHNY and CDR2 SVGAGI (reference sequence). The V and J ends lost 0 bases and 1 base respectively, with 3 bases between them. The CDR3 has 13 residues. CDR3 in amino acids: CASSYSANTEAFF. CDR3 DNA sequence: TGTGCCAGCAGTTACTCGGCGAACACTGAAGCTTTCTTT.

This clonotype has a count of ten or more. This chain joins TRBV10-3 and TRBJ2-7, with 8 positions matching TRBD1. V lost 6 bases and J lost 0; bases outside the gene matches: 7. The CDR3 contains 15 residues. Germline CDR1 is ENHRY and CDR2 is SYGVKD. CDR3 in amino acids: CAISEGQASSYEQYF. In DNA, the CDR3 is TGTGCCATCAGCGAGGGACAGGCCAGCTCCTACGAGCAGTACTTC.

Turning to this clonotype: The germline gene is not matched at one end of the junction; a read error may be the cause. This sequence joins TRBV5-1 and TRBJ1-1; D possibly corresponds to TRBD1 (6 bases). Germline CDR1 is SGHRS and CDR2 is YFSETQ. CDR3 length: 13 amino acids. The CDR3 reads CASSPTGLTEAFF. CDR3 nucleotides: TGTGCCAGCAGCCCCACAGGGTTGACTGAAGCTTTCTTT.